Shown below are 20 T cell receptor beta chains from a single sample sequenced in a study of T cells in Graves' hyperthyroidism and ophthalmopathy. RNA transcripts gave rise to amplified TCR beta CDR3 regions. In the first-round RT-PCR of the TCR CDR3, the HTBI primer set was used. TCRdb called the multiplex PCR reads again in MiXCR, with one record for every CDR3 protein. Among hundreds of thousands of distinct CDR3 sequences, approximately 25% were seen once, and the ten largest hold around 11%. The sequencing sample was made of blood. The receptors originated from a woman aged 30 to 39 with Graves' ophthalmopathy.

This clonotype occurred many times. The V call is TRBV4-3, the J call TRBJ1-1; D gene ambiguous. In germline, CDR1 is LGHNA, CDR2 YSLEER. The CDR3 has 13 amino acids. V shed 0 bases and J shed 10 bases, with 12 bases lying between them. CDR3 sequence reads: CASSQERRQSAFF. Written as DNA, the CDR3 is TGCGCCAGCAGCCAAGAAAGACGACAATCAGCTTTCTTT.

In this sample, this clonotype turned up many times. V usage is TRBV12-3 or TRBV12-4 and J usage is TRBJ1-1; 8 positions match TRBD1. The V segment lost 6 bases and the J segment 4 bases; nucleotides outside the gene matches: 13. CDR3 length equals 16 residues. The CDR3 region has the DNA TGTGCCAGCAGACCGGGGACAGGAAAGGGTGTCACTGAAGCTTTCTTT. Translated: CASRPGTGKGVTEAFF.

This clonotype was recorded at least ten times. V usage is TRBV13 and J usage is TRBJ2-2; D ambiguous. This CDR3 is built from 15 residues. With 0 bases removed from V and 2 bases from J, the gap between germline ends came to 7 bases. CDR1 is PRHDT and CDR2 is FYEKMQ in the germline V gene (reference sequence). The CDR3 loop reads CASSLGGFNTGELFF. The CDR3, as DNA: TGTGCCAGCAGCTTAGGGGGATTCAACACCGGGGAGCTGTTTTTT.

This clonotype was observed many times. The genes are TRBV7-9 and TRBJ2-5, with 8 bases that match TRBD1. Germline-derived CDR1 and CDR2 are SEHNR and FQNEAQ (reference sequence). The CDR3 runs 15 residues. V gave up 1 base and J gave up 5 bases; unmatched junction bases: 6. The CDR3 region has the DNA TGTGCCAGCAGCTTAGTTGGACAGGGTACGGAGACCCAGTACTTC. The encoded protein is CASSLVGQGTETQYF.

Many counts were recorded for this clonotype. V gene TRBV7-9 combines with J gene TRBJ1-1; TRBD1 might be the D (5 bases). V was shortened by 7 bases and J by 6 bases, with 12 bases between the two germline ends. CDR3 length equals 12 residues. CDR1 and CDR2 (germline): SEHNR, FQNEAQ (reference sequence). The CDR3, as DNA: TGTGCCAGCACCTACAGGTCGTCTGAAGCTTTCTTT. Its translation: CASTYRSSEAFF.

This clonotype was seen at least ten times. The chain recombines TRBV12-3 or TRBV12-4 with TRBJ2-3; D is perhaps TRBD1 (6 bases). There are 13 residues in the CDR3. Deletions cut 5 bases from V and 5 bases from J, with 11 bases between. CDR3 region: CASSADSLDTQYF. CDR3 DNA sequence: TGTGCCAGCAGTGCGGACAGTCTAGATACGCAGTATTTT.

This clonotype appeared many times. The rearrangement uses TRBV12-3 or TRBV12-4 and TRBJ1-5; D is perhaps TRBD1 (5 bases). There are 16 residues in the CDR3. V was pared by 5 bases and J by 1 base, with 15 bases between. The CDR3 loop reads CASSPDQTGSNQPQHF. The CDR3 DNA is TGTGCCAGCAGTCCCGATCAAACAGGAAGCAATCAGCCCCAGCATTTT.

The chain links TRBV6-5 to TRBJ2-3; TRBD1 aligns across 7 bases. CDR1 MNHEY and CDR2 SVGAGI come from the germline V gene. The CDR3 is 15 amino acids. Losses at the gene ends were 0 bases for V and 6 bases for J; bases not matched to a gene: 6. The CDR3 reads CASSYSGQPGDTQYF. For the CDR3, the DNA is TGTGCCAGCAGTTACTCGGGACAGCCCGGGGATACGCAGTATTTT.

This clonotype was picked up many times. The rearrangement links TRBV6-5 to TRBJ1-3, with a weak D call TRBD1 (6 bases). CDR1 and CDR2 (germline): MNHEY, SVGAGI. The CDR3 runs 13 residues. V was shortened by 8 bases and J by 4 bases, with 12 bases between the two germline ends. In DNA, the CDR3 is TGTGCCAGCGGGTTACAGGGAGGAAACACCATATATTTT. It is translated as CASGLQGGNTIYF.

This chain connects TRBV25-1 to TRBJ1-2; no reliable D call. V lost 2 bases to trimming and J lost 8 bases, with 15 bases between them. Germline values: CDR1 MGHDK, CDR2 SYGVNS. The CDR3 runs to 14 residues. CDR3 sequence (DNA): TGTGCCAGCAGTGAAGATCCGTGGGTTAAGGGCTACACCTTC. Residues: CASSEDPWVKGYTF.

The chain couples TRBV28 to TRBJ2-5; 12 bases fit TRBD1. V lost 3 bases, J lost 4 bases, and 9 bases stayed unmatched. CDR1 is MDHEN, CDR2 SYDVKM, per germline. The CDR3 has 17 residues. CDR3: CASSFSPGTGGSETQYF. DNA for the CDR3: TGTGCCAGCAGTTTCTCTCCGGGGACAGGGGGCTCAGAGACCCAGTACTTC.

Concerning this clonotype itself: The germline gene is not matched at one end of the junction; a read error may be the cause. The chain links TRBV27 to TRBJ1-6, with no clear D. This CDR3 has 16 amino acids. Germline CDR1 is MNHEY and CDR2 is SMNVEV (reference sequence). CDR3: CASSLFWPIYNSPLHF. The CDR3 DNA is TGTGCCAGCAGCTTATTTTGGCCGATTTATAATTCACCCCTCCACTTT.

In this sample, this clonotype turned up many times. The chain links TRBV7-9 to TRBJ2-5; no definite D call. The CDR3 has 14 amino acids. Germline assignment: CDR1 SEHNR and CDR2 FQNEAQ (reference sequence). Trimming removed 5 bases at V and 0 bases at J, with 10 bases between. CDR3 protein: CASSRSTYQETQYF. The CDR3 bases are TGTGCCAGCAGCCGTTCTACGTACCAAGAGACCCAGTACTTC.

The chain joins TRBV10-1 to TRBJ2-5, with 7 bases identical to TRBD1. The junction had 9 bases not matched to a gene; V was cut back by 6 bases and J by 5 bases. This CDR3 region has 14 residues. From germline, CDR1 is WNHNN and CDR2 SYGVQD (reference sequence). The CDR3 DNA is TGCGCCAGCAGCTTGACAGGGAGTCGGGAGACCCAGTACTTC. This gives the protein CASSLTGSRETQYF.

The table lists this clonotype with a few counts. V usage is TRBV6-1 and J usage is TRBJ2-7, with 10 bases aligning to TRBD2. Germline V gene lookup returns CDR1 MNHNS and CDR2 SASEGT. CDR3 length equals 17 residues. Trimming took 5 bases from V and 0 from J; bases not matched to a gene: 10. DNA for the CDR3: TGTGCCAGCAGTCCCCGGGGACTAGCGATACACTCCTACGAGCAGTACTTC. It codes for CASSPRGLAIHSYEQYF.

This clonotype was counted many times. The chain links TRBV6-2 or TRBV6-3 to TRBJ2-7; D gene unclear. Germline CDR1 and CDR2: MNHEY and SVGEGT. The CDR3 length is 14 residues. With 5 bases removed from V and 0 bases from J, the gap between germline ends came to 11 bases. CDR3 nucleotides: TGTGCCAGCAGTCTATGGACCCTCTCCTACGAGCAGTACTTC. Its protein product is CASSLWTLSYEQYF.

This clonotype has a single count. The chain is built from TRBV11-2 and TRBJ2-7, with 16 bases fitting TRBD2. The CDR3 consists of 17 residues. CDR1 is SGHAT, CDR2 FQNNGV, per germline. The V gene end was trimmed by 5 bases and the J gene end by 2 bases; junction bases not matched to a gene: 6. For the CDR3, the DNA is TGTGCCAGCAGCCCGGGACTAGCGGGGGGGCTAACCTACGAGCAGTACTTC. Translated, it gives CASSPGLAGGLTYEQYF.

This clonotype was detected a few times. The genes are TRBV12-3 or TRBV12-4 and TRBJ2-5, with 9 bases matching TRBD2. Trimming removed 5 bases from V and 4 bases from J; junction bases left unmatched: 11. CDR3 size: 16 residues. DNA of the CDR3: TGTGCCAGCAGTCCCGGGGCAGCGGGGGGTCGAGAGACCCAGTACTTC. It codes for CASSPGAAGGRETQYF.

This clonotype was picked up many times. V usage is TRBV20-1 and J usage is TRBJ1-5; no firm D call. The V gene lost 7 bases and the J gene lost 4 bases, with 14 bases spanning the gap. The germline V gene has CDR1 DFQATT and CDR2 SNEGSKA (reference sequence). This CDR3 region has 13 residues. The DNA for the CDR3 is TGCAGTGGCTCAGAGAACCCAAATCAGCCCCAGCATTTT. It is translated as CSGSENPNQPQHF.

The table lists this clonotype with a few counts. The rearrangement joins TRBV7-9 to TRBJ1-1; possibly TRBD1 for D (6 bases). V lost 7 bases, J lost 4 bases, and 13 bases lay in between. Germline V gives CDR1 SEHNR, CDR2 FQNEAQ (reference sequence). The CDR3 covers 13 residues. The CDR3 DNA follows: TGTGCCAGCAACCCAGGGGTAGGCACTGAAGCTTTCTTT. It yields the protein CASNPGVGTEAFF.